This T cell receptor (beta chain) comes out of a study of spatial heterogeneity in lung cancer. Study summary: More than eight raw reads, on average, carried each unique TCR and UMI combination. General study results and limits: Ubiquitous expanded tumor TCRs surfaced in blood more at resection than they did at follow-up.

Carried by each TCR cDNA molecule was a unique molecular identifier. TCRdb independently ran MiXCR on the 5' RACE reads; one entry per CDR3 protein. Of about 52,000 distinct CDR3 sequences listed, around 7.7% are singletons. Trimming left V 5 bases short and J 6 bases short, with 16 bases between. This CDR3 spans 15 amino acids. CDR1 and CDR2 from the germline V gene are SEHNR and FQNEAQ (reference sequence). Worth noting for this clonotype: Its antigen is as yet unknown.

Sample time point: blood at routine non-recurrence follow-up after resection. Material for sequencing was whole RNA from tumor, nontumor lung or frozen PBMC, left unsorted. The sequence derives from a female donor with early-stage non-small cell lung cancer. The gene calls are TRBV7-9 and TRBJ2-2; D is perhaps TRBD2 (5 bases). The material sequenced was PBMCs, taken at follow-up. The CDR3 coding sequence is TGTGCCAGCAGCCTTAGAGAGCTAGCTTCCGGGGAGCTGTTTTTT. It is translated as CASSLRELASGELFF.